Listed here are 15 T cell receptor beta chains from one sample, sequenced in a study of CD8+CD57+ T cells in acquired aplastic anemia. Whoever was chosen for sequencing had shown CD8+CD57+ cell expansion by flow cytometry. Profiling of TCR beta VDJ combinations and CDR3 sequences used genomic DNA as template. In TCRdb, the reads were re-called with MiXCR into one record per CDR3 protein. This table has 180,000 or so distinct CDR3 sequences, roughly 48% appearing once. The sample was sorted CD4+, CD8+, or CD8+CD57+ T cells (not recorded which) from PBMCs. These receptors were taken from a human donor with aplastic anemia.

The table lists this clonotype with many counts. The J gene is TRBJ1-4, the V gene TRBV19, with 7 positions matching TRBD1. From germline, CDR1 is LNHDA and CDR2 SQIVND (reference sequence). The ends lost 9 bases at V and 4 bases at J; junction bases unmatched: 5. This CDR3 has 13 amino acids. In nucleotides, the CDR3 is TGTGCCAGCACTCCAGGGGGTAATGAAAAACTGTTTTTT. This gives the protein CASTPGGNEKLFF. Looking up the rest from reference TRBV19 and TRBJ1-4 gives the full variable domain: DGGITQSPKYLFRKEGQNVTLSCEQNLNHDAMYWYRQDPGQGLRLIYYSQIVNDFQKGDIAEGYSVSREKKESFPLTVTSAQKNPTAFYLCASTPGGNEKLFFGSGTQLSVL.

CDR3 bases: TGTGCCAGCGCCGCGTTCAGGGGAGGGGACAATGAGCAGTTCTTC. Its translation is CASAAFRGGDNEQFF. The chain uses TRBV6-1 and TRBJ2-1; D possibly corresponds to TRBD2 (7 bases). Looked up from germline, CDR1 is MNHNS and CDR2 is SASEGT. The ends were cut back, 8 bases at V and 5 bases at J, with 19 bases in the middle. The CDR3 is 15 amino acids.

This clonotype was counted only a few times. The V gene is TRBV4-1, the J gene TRBJ1-3; 9 bases match TRBD1. Germline loops: CDR1 MGHRA, CDR2 YSYEKL. CDR3 length: 17 residues. The ends lost 1 base at V and 0 bases at J; junction bases unmatched: 4. CDR3 loop: CASSQVGQGRSGNTIYF. The DNA of the CDR3 is TGCGCCAGCAGCCAAGTGGGACAGGGTCGCTCTGGAAACACCATATATTTT.

This clonotype has at least ten counts. In nucleotides, the CDR3 is TGTGCCATCTTCCAGGGGTTCTATGGCTACACCTTC. It yields the protein CAIFQGFYGYTF. The rearrangement links TRBV10-3 to TRBJ1-2, with D possibly matching TRBD1 (6 bases). This CDR3 is built from 12 residues. Germline V CDR1 and CDR2: ENHRY, SYGVKD. The V and J ends lost 8 bases and 4 bases respectively, with 11 bases between them.

This clonotype was detected many times. This chain uses TRBV9 with TRBJ1-6; unclear D gene. The CDR3 length is 15 residues. V was clipped by 4 bases and J by 5 bases, with 13 bases between them. Germline V lookup: CDR1 SGDLS, CDR2 YYNGEE. CDR3 region: CASSSRDGNNSPLHF. For the CDR3, the DNA is TGTGCCAGCAGCTCCCGAGACGGCAATAATTCACCCCTCCACTTT.

This clonotype was seen at least ten times. The chain combines TRBV9 with TRBJ1-1; weak D call: TRBD1 (5 bases). Trimming cost V 3 bases and J 2 bases, with 14 bases left between them. The germline CDR1 and CDR2 sequences are SGDLS and YYNGEE. CDR3 length equals 15 residues. CDR3 loop: CASSGVGTVNTEAFF. In DNA form, the CDR3 reads TGTGCCAGCAGCGGAGTCGGGACGGTTAACACTGAAGCTTTCTTT.

This clonotype has just a few counts. The conserved final phenylalanine or tryptophan is absent from the CDR3, which likely points to a read error. It is unclear where the CDR3 begins or ends on the DNA, so no DNA is shown, and the CDR3 is as TCRdb lists it. The chain combines TRBV20-1 with TRBJ1-6. The CDR3 spans 9 residues, counting both ends. Germline V lookup: CDR1 DFQATT, CDR2 SNEGSKA (reference sequence). The CDR3 here is CSARDGRLA.

The chain carries TRBV5-8 and TRBJ1-6; 10 bases match TRBD1. Per germline, CDR1 SGHTS and CDR2 YDEGEE. This CDR3 has 14 amino acids. V lost 5 bases, J lost 6 bases, and 2 bases stayed unmatched. The CDR3 DNA is TGTGCCAGCAGAGGGACAGGGGCTAATTCACCCCTCCACTTT. Amino acid sequence: CASRGTGANSPLHF.

The chain joins TRBV10-1 to TRBJ2-7; D is undetermined. V was clipped by 7 bases and J by 3 bases, with 4 bases between them. Germline-derived CDR1 and CDR2 are WNHNN and SYGVQD (reference sequence). The CDR3 has 10 amino acids. The CDR3 DNA reads as TGCGCCAGCATTTTCTACGAGCAGTACTTC. This encodes CASIFYEQYF.

This chain links TRBV25-1 with TRBJ1-1; D not certain. CDR1 and CDR2 from the germline V gene are MGHDK and SYGVNS. V shed 4 bases and J shed 4 bases, with 13 bases lying between them. The CDR3 covers 14 residues. CDR3 residues: CASSVPPGITEAFF. CDR3 nucleotide sequence: TGTGCCAGCAGTGTCCCCCCAGGTATCACTGAAGCTTTCTTT.

The chain uses TRBV6-4 and TRBJ1-2, with TRBD1 matching over 10 bases. The CDR3 length is 17 residues. V shed 3 bases, J shed 0 bases, and the junction held 7 bases outside the gene matches. Germline assignment: CDR1 MRHNA and CDR2 SNTAGT. The CDR3 DNA reads as TGTGCCAGCAGTGATTCCGGGACAGGGGTCCCTAACTATGGCTACACCTTC. Its translation is CASSDSGTGVPNYGYTF.

Remarks on this clonotype: This may arise from a read error, as a much more abundant clone is one base away. The CDR3 sequence is CASNEALTGGYEQYF. For the CDR3, the DNA is TGTGCCAGCAATGAAGCCCTGACAGGGGGCTACGAGCAGTACTTC. The V gene is TRBV6-1, the J gene TRBJ2-7, with TRBD1 matching over 9 bases. The CDR3 runs to 15 residues. Germline-derived CDR1 and CDR2 are MNHNS and SASEGT.

This clonotype has ten or more counts. CDR3 protein: CAGRQRANTEAFF. For the CDR3, the DNA is TGTGCCGGAAGACAGAGGGCGAACACTGAAGCTTTCTTT. The chain combines TRBV6-1 with TRBJ1-1, with D possibly matching TRBD1 (5 bases). Germline lookup yields CDR1 MNHNS and CDR2 SASEGT. The CDR3 runs 13 residues. V lost 11 bases to trimming and J lost 1 base, with 14 bases between them.

V and J are TRBV9 and TRBJ2-1; unclear D gene. From germline, CDR1 is SGDLS and CDR2 YYNGEE. The CDR3 spans 16 residues. V shed 0 bases and J shed 4 bases, with 14 bases lying between them. The CDR3, as DNA: TGTGCCAGCAGCGTAGGCGGCCGTCGGGCGTACAATGAGCAGTTCTTC. It codes for CASSVGGRRAYNEQFF.

The gene calls are TRBV29-1 and TRBJ2-7; tentative D call: TRBD2 (5 bases). Trimming took 4 bases from V and 6 from J, leaving 10 bases between them. The CDR3 is 11 amino acids. CDR1 and CDR2 (germline): SQVTM, ANQGSEA. The CDR3 sequence: CSVGEGSEQYF. CDR3 nucleotide sequence: TGCAGCGTTGGTGAGGGTAGCGAGCAGTACTTC.